The 3 T cell receptor beta chains given below trace back to one sample, sequenced in a study of blood T cell repertoires in COVID-19. The protocol was immunoSEQ multiplex PCR, while the TCRdb copy is restricted to in-frame clones and leaves out a portion. The sample includes approximately 150,000 clones, around 83% seen only once; the top ten take 8.2%. Material: peripheral blood. These TCRs come from a woman between 55 and 75 years old with acute or convalescent COVID-19.

The V gene is TRBV6-5, the J gene TRBJ2-5; 8 positions match TRBD1. J lost 5 bases, V lost 6 bases, and 8 bases had no gene match. The germline gives CDR1 MNHEY, CDR2 SVGAGI. This CDR3 comprises 14 residues. CDR3 residues: CASSRPGGVETQYF. CDR3 bases: TGTGCCAGCAGCCGACCAGGGGGCGTGGAGACCCAGTACTTC.

Only one count was recorded for this clone. The V and J genes are TRBV19 and TRBJ1-4; a weak D match, TRBD1 (5 bases). The CDR3 sequence is 15 residues long. V lost 5 bases and J lost 0, with 10 bases in between. Germline V gene data show CDR1 as LNHDA and CDR2 as SQIVND (reference sequence). This CDR3 reads CASSVQGATNEKLFF. The CDR3 DNA is TGTGCCAGTAGTGTCCAGGGTGCAACTAATGAAAAACTGTTTTTT.

This rearrangement joins TRBV5-1 to TRBJ2-7; 10 nucleotides match TRBD1. The germline V gene has CDR1 SGHRS and CDR2 YFSETQ. Trimming removed 5 bases from V and 2 bases from J; junction bases left unmatched: 10. The CDR3 covers 16 residues. The CDR3 DNA follows: TGCGCCAGCAGTCCCTCCGTGACAGGGGGCGCCTACGAGCAGTACTTC. This encodes CASSPSVTGGAYEQYF.